This section outlines one T cell receptor beta chain sequence together with its context. Generated by immunoSEQ multiplex PCR, the TCRdb table keeps only in-frame clones and is missing some. The sample yields fewer than 250,000 clones, about 83% seen once. This record belongs to a study of blood T cell repertoires in COVID-19. Study details: Sites across the United States, Italy and Spain contributed samples from acute and convalescent COVID-19. PBMCs, B-cell-depleted T cells, or T cells were the source of the cDNA or gDNA that made up the material.

In Seattle, patients joined the study during active infection and were tracked longitudinally. V lost 6 bases and J lost 4; bases outside the gene matches: 6. In germline, CDR1 is MNHEY, CDR2 SVGAGI. The CDR3 runs to 15 residues. The sample comprised peripheral blood. This receptor was taken from a woman older than 75 with COVID-19, enrolled during active disease. The rearrangement uses TRBV6-5 and TRBJ1-6, with 7 positions matching TRBD1. The CDR3 DNA sequence: TGTGCCAGCAGAATCACAGGGGAGTATAATTCACCCCTCCACTTT. It codes for CASRITGEYNSPLHF.